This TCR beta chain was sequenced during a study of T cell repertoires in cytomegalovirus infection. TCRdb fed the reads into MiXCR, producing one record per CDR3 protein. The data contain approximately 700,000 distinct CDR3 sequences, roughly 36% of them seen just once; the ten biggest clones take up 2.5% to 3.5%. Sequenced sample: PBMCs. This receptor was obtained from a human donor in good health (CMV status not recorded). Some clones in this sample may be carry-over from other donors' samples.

The CDR3 loop reads CASSQESRIYGYTF. CDR3 nucleotide sequence: TGTGCCAGCAGCCAAGAATCCAGGATCTATGGCTACACCTTC. The chain carries TRBV14 and TRBJ1-2; D is unresolved. V was shortened by 0 bases and J by 4 bases, with 9 bases between the two germline ends. The CDR3 extends over 14 amino acids. Germline V lookup: CDR1 SGHDN, CDR2 FVKESK.